This T cell receptor (beta chain) was sequenced during a study of T cells in Graves' hyperthyroidism and ophthalmopathy. Study-wide results and limits: The model anticipated ophthalmopathy a median about six months pre-onset. The majority of expanded thyroid clonotypes above 0.001 also appeared in blood.

The study based diagnoses on clinical symptoms, serum thyroxine and TRAb, thyroid ultrasound and orbital computed tomography. PBMCs were collected from a roughly 10 ml volume of fresh peripheral blood. This clonotype was counted at least ten times. Its antigen is still unknown. Amplified TCR beta CDR3 regions came from RNA transcripts. HTBI primers were employed in a first-round RT-PCR of the TCR CDR3. TCRdb independently ran MiXCR on the multiplex PCR reads; one entry per CDR3 protein. The repertoire holds 350,000 or so distinct CDR3 sequences, with 18% as singletons. Sequencing input: blood. The sequence was collected from a woman between 50 and 59 years old with Graves' hyperthyroidism.

CDR3 bases: TGTGCCAGCAGTTACTCGGCAGGGCCTAACACTGAAGCTTTCTTT. Amino acids: CASSYSAGPNTEAFF. This sequence joins TRBV6-5 and TRBJ1-1; possibly TRBD1 for D (5 bases). V gave up 0 bases and J gave up 2 bases, with 10 bases separating them. CDR3 length: 15 amino acids. Germline V gene data show CDR1 as MNHEY and CDR2 as SVGAGI.